The present T cell receptor (beta chain) was sequenced within a study of blood T cells in healthy people across ages. Sample-barcoded 5' priming and a J-beta primer mix drove a second PCR of about 7 to 11 cycles. Researchers report that each sample yielded at least 2.5 million CDR3-containing paired-end reads. TCRdb fed the 5' RACE reads into MiXCR, producing one record per CDR3 protein. The data show approximately 320,000 distinct CDR3 sequences, with 25% to 30% seen just once and roughly 30% held by the top ten. V lost 5 bases to trimming and J lost 7 bases; unmatched junction nucleotides: 4. The CDR3 sequence is 13 residues long. Germline CDR1 and CDR2: SGHVS and FNYEAQ. For this clonotype: Antigen: not known.

Findings and caveats of the study: Per million T cells, TCR beta diversity dropped roughly linearly as age increased. Estimated diversity that came from one million T cells was considered an underestimate.

The origin of this receptor is a woman between 65 and 79 years old in good health. Sequenced material: blood. The V and J genes are TRBV7-6 and TRBJ1-2, with 10 nucleotides matching TRBD1. CDR3 protein: CASSLGQGFGYTF. In nucleotides, the CDR3 is TGTGCCAGCAGCCTGGGACAGGGGTTTGGCTACACCTTC. The variable domain in full, completed from reference TRBV7-6 and TRBJ1-2, reads GAGVSQSPRYKVTKRGQDVALRCDPISGHVSLYWYRQALGQGPEFLTYFNYEAQQDKSGLPNDRFSAERPEGSISTLTIQRTEQRDSAMYRCASSLGQGFGYTFGSGTRLTVV.